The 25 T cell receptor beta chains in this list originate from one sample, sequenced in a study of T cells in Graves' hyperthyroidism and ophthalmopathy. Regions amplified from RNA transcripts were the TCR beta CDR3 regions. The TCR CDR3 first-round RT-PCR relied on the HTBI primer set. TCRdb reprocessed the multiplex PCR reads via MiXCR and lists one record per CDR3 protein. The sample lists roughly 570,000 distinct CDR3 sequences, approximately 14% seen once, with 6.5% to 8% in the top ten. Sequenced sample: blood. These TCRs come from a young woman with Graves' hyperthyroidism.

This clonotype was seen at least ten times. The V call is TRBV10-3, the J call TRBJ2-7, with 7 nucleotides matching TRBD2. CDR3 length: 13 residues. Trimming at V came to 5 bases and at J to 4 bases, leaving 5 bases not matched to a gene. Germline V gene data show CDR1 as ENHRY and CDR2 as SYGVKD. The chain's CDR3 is CAISLAGLYEQYF. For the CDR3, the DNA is TGTGCCATCAGTTTAGCGGGCCTATACGAGCAGTACTTC.

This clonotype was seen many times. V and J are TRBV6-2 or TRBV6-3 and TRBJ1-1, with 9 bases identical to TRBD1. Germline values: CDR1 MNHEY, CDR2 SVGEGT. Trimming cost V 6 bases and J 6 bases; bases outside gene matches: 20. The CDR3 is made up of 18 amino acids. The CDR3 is CASSPARSLRDRDPEAFF. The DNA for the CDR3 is TGTGCCAGCAGCCCAGCTCGTTCACTCCGGGACAGGGACCCTGAAGCTTTCTTT.

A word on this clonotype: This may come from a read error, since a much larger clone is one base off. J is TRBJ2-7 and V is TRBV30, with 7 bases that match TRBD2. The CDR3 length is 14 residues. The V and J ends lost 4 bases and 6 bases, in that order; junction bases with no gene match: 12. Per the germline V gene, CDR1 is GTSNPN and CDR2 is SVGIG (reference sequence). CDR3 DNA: TGTGCCTGGAAGGCGGGGGTATCCTCTCTCGAGCAGTACTTC. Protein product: CAWKAGVSSLEQYF. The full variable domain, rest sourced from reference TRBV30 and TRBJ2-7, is SQTIHQWPATLVQPVGSPLSLECTVEGTSNPNLYWYRQAAGRGLQLLFYSVGIGQISSEVPQNLSASRPQDRQFILSSKKLLLSDSGFYLCAWKAGVSSLEQYFGPGTRLTVT.

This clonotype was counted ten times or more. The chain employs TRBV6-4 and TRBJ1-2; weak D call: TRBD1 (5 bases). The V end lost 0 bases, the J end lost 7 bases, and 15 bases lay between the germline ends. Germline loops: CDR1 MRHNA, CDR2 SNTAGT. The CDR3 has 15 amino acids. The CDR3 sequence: CASSDSTDHGVGYTF. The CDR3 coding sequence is TGTGCCAGCAGTGACTCGACAGACCACGGCGTTGGCTACACCTTC.

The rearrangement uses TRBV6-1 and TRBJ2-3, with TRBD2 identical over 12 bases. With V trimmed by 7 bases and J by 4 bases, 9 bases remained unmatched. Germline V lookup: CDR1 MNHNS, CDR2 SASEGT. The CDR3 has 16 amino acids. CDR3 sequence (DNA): TGTGCCAGCACCCCGACTAGCGGGAGAGTCGCAGATACGCAGTATTTT. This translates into CASTPTSGRVADTQYF.

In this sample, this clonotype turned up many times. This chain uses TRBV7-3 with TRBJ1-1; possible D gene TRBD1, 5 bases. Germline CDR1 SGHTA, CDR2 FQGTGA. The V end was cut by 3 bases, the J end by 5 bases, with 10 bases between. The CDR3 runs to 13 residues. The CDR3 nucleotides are TGTGCCAGCAGCTTCAGGGAGGGTACTGAAGCTTTCTTT. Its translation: CASSFREGTEAFF.

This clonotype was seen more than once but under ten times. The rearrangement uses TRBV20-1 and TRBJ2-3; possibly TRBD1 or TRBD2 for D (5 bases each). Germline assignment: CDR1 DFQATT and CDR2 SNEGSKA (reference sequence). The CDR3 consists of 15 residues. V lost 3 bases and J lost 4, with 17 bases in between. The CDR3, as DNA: TGCAGTGCTAGGATAGGGTCGGGACGACCAGATACGCAGTATTTT. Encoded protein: CSARIGSGRPDTQYF.

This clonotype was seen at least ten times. The CDR3, as DNA: TGTGCCAGCAGTCTACTAGGGAAGCGGGAGGGCAATGAGCAGTTCTTC. Protein: CASSLLGKREGNEQFF. This chain uses TRBV2 with TRBJ2-1, with 10 bases aligning to TRBD2. There are 16 residues in the CDR3. The germline V gene encodes CDR1 SNHLY and CDR2 FYNNEI. The V gene end was trimmed by 5 bases and the J gene end by 6 bases; junction bases not matched to a gene: 10. The entire variable domain, with the rest obtained from reference TRBV2 and TRBJ2-1, is as follows: EPEVTQTPSHQVTQMGQEVILRCVPISNHLYFYWYRQILGQKVEFLVSFYNNEISEKSEIFDDQFSVERPDGSNFTLKIRSTKLEDSAMYFCASSLLGKREGNEQFFGPGTRLTVL.

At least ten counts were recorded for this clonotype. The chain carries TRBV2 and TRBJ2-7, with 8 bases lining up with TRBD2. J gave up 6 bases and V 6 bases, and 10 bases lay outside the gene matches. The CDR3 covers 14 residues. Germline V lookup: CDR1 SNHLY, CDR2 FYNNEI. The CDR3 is CASRFSGTSGEQYF. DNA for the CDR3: TGTGCCAGCAGGTTTAGCGGGACCTCGGGCGAGCAGTACTTC.

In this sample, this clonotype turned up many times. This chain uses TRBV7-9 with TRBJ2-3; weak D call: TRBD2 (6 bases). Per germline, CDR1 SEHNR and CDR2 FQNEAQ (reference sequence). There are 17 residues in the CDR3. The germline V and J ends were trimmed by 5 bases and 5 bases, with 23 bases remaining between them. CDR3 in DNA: TGTGCCAGCAGCGGGCCGACTAGGCCCTCAGCGGAAGATACGCAGTATTTT. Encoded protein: CASSGPTRPSAEDTQYF.

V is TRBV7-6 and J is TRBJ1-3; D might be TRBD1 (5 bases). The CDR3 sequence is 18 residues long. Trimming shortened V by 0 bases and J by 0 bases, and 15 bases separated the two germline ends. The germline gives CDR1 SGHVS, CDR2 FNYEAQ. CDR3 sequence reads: CASSLAPPGVLSGNTIYF. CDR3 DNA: TGTGCCAGCAGCTTAGCTCCTCCGGGGGTCCTCTCTGGAAACACCATATATTTT. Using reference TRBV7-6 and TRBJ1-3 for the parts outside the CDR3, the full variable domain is GAGVSQSPRYKVTKRGQDVALRCDPISGHVSLYWYRQALGQGPEFLTYFNYEAQQDKSGLPNDRFSAERPEGSISTLTIQRTEQRDSAMYRCASSLAPPGVLSGNTIYFGEGSWLTVV.

The CDR3 sequence: CASRRTGRGNHEQFF. CDR3 coding DNA: TGTGCCAGCCGCAGAACAGGTCGGGGTAACCATGAGCAGTTCTTC. V usage is TRBV6-1 and J usage is TRBJ2-1, with D perhaps matching TRBD1 or TRBD2 (5 bases each). The CDR3 totals 15 residues. Germline assignment: CDR1 MNHNS and CDR2 SASEGT. Trimming shortened V by 8 bases and J by 8 bases, and 22 bases separated the two germline ends.

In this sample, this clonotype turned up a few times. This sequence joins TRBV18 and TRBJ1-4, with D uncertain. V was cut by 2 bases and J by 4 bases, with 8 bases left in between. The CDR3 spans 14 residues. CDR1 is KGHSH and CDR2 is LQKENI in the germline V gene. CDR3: CASSPRRGNEKLFF. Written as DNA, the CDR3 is TGTGCCAGCTCACCAAGACGGGGTAATGAAAAACTGTTTTTT.

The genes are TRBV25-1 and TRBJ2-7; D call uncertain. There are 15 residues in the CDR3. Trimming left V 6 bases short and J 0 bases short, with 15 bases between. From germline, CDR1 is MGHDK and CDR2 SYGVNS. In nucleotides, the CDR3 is TGTGCCAGCAGGAGCAGTAGATCGAGCTCCTACGAGCAGTACTTC. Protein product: CASRSSRSSSYEQYF.

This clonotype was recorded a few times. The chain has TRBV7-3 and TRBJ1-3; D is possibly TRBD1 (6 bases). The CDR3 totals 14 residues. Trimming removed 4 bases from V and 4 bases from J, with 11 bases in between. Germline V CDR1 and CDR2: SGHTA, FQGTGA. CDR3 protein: CASSSGQPGNTIYF. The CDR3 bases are TGTGCCAGCAGCTCTGGACAGCCAGGAAACACCATATATTTT.

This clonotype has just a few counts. This CDR3 is CATSDGYTYEQYF. For the CDR3, the DNA is TGTGCCACCAGTGATGGCTACACCTACGAGCAGTACTTC. V gene TRBV24-1 combines with J gene TRBJ2-7; D is uncertain. The CDR3 contains 13 residues. Trimming cost V 3 bases and J 2 bases, with 7 bases left between them. Germline V lookup: CDR1 KGHDR, CDR2 SFDVKD.

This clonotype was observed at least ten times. CDR3 region: CASSQTDRGDFGYTF. The DNA for the CDR3 is TGTGCCAGCAGCCAGACCGACAGGGGAGACTTTGGCTACACCTTC. This sequence joins TRBV7-9 and TRBJ1-2; TRBD1 aligns across 8 bases. V lost 5 bases, J lost 7 bases, and 12 bases stayed unmatched. The length of the CDR3 is 15 residues. Germline V gene data show CDR1 as SEHNR and CDR2 as FQNEAQ (reference sequence).

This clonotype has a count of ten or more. CDR3 loop: CASSPMRQGGVGYTF. CDR3 DNA: TGTGCCAGCAGCCCTATGAGACAGGGAGGTGTTGGCTACACCTTC. The V call is TRBV11-2, the J call TRBJ1-2, with 7 bases aligning to TRBD1. Germline loops: CDR1 SGHAT, CDR2 FQNNGV. V dropped 5 bases and J dropped 7; count of bases not matched to a gene: 13. The CDR3 runs 15 residues.

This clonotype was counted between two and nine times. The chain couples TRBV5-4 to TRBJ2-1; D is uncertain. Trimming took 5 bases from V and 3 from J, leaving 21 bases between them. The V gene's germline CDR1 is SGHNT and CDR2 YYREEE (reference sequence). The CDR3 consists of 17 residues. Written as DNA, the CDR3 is TGTGCCAGCAGTTCGGGTTTTAAGTTTGACCACTACAATGAGCAGTTCTTC. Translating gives CASSSGFKFDHYNEQFF.

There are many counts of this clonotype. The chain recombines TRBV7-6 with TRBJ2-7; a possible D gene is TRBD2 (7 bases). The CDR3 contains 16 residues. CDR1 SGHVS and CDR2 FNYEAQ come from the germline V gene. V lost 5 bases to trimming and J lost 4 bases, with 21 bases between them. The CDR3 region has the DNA TGTGCCAGCAGCCGAAACCTCGACCGGGGGGCTTACGAGCAGTACTTC. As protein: CASSRNLDRGAYEQYF.

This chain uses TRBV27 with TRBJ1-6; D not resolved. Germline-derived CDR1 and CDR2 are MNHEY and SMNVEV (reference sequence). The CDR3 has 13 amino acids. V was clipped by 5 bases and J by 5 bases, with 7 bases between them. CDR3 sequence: CASSPAHNSPLHF. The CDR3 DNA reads TGTGCCAGCAGTCCTGCTCATAATTCACCCCTCCACTTT.

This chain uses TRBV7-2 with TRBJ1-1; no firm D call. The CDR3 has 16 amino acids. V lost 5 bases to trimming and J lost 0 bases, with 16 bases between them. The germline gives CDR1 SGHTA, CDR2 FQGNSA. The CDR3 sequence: CASSLWIGVMNTEAFF. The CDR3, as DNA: TGTGCCAGCAGCCTATGGATAGGCGTCATGAACACTGAAGCTTTCTTT. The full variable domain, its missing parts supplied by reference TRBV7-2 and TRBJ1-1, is GAGVSQSPSNKVTEKGKDVELRCDPISGHTALYWYRQSLGQGLEFLIYFQGNSAPDKSGLPSDRFSAERTGGSVSTLTIQRTQQEDSAVYLCASSLWIGVMNTEAFFGQGTRLTVV.

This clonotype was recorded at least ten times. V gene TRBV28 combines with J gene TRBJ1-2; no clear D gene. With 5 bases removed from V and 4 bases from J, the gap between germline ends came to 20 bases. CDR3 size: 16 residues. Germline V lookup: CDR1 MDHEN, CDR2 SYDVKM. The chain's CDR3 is CASSPQPLGGVYGYTF. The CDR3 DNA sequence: TGTGCCAGCAGTCCTCAACCCCTCGGCGGAGTCTATGGCTACACCTTC.

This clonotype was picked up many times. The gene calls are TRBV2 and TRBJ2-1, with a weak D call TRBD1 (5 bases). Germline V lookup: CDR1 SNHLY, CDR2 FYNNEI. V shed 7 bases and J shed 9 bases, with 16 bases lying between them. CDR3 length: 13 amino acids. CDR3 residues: CASNPGSIPEQFF. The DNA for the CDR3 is TGTGCCAGCAATCCAGGGTCGATTCCTGAGCAGTTCTTC.

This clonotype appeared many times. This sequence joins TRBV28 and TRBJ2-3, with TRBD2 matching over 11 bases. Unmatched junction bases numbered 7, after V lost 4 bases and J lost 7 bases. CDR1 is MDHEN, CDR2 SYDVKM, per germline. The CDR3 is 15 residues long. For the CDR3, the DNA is TGTGCCAGCAGTTCCCGACTAGCGGGGTCCAATACGCAGTATTTT. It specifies CASSSRLAGSNTQYF. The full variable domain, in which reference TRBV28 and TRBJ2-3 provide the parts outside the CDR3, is DVKVTQSSRYLVKRTGEKVFLECVQDMDHENMFWYRQDPGLGLRLIYFSYDVKMKEKGDIPEGYSVSREKKERFSLILESASTNQTSMYLCASSSRLAGSNTQYFGPGTRLTVL.